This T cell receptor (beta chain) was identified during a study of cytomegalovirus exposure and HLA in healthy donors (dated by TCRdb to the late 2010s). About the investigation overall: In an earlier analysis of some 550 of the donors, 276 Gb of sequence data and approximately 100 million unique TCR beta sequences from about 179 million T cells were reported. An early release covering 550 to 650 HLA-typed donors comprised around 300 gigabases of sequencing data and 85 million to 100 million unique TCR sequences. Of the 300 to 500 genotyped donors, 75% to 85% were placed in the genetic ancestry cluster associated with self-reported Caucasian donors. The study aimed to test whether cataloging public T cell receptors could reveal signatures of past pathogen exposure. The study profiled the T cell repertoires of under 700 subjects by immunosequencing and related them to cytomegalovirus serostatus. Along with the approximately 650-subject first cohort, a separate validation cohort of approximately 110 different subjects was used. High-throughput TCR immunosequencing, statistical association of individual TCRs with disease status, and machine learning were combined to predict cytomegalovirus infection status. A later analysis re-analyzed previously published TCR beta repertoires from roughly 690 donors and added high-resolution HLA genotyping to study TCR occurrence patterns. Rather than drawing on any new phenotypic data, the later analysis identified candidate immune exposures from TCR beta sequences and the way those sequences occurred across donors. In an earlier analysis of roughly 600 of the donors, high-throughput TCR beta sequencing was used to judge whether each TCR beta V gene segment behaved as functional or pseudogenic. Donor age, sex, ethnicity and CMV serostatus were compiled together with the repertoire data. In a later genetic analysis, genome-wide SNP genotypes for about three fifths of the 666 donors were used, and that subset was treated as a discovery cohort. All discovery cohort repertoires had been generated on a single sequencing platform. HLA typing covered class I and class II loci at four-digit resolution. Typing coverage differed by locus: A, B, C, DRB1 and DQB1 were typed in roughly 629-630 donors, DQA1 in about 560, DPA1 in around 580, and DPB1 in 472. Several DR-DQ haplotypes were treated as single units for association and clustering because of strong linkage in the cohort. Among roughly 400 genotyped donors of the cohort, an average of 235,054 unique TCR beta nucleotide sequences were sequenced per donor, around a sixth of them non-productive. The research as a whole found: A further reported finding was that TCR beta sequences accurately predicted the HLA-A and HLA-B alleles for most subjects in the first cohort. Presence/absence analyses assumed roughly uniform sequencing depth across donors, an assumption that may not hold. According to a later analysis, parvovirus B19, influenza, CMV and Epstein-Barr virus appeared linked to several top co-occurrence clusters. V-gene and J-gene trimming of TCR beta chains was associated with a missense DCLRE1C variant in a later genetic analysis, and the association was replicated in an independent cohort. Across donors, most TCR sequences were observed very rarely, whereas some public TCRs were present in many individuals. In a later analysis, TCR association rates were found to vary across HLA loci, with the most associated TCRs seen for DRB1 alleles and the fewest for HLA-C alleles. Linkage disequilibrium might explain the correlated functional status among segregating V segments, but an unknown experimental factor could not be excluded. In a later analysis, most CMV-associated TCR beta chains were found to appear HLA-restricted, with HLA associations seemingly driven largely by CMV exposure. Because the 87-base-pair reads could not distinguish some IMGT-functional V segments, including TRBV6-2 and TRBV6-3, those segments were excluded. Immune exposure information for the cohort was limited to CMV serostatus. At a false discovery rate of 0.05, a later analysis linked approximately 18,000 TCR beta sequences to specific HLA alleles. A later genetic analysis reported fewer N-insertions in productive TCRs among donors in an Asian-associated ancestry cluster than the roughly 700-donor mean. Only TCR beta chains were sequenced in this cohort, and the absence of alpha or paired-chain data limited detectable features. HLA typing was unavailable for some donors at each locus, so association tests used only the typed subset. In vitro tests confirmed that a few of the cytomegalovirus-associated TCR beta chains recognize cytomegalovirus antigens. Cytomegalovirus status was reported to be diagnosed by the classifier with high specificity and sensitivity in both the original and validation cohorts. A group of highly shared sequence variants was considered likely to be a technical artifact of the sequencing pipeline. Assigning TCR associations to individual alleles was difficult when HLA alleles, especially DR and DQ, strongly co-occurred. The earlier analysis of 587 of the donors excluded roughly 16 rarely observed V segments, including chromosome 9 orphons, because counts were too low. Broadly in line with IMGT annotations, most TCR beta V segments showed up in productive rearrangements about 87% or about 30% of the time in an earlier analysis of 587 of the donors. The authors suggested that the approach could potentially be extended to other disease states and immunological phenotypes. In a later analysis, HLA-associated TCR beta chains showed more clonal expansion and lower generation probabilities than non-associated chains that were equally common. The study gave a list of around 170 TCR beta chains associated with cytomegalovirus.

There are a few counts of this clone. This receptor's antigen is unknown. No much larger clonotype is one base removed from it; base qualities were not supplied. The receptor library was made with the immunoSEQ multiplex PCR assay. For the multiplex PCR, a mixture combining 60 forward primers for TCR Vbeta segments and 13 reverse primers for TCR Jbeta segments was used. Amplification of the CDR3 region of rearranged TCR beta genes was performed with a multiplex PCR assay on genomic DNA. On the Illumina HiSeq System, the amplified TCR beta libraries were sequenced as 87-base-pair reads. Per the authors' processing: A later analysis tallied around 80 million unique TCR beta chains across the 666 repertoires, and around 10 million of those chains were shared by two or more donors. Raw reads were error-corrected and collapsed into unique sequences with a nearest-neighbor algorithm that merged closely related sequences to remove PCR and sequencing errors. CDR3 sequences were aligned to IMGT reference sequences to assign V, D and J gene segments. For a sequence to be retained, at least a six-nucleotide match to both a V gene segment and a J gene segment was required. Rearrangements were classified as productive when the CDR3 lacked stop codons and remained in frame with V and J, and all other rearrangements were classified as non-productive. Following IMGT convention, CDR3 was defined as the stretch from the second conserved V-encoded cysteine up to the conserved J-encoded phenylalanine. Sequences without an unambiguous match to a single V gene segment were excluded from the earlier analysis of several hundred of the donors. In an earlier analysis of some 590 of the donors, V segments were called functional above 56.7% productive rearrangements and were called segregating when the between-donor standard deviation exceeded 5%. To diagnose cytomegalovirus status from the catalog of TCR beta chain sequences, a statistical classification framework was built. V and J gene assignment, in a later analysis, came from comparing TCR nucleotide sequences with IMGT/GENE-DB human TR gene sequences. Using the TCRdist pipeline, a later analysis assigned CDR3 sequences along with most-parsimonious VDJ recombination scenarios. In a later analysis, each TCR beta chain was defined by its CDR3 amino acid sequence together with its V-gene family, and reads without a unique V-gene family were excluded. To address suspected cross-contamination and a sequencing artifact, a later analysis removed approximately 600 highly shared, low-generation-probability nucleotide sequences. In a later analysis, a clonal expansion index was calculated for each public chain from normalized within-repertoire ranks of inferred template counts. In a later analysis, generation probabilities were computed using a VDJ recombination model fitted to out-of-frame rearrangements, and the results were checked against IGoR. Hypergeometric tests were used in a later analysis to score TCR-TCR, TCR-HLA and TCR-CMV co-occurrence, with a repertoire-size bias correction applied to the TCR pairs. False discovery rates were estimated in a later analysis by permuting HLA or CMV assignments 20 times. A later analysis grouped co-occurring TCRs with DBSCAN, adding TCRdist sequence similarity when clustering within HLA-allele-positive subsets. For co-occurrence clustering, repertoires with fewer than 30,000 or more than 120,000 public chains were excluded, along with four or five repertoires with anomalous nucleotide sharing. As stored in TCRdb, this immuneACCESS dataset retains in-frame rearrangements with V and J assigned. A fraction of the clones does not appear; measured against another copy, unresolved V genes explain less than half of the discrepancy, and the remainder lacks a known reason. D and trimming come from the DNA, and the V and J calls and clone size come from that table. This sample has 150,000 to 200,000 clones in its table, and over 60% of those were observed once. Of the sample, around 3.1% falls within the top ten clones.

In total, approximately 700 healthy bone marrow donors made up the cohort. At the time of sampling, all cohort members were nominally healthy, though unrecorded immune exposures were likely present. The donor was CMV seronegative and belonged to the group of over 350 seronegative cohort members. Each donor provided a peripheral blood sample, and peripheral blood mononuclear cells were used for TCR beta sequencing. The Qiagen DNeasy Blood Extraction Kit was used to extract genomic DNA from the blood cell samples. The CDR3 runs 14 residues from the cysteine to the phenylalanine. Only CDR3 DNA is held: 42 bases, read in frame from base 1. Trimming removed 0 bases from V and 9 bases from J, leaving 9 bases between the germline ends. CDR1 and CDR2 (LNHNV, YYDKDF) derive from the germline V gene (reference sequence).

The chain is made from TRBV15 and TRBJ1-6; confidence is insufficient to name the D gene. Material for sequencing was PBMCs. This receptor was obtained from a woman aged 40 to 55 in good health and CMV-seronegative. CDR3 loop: CATSRDWRVSPLHF. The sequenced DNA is TGTGCCACCAGCAGAGATTGGAGGGTTTCACCCCTCCACTTT. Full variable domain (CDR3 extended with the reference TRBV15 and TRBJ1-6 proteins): DAMVIQNPRYQVTQFGKPVTLSCSQTLNHNVMYWYQQKSSQAPKLLFHYYDKDFNNEADTPDNFQSRRPNTSFCFLDIRSPGLGDTAMYLCATSRDWRVSPLHFGNGTRLTVT.